This is a list of T cell receptor beta chains from one sample in a study of T cells after posttransplantation cyclophosphamide. The assay was immunoSEQ multiplex PCR, and TCRdb's table has in-frame clones only and misses some. The sample yields approximately 5,000 clones, about four fifths seen once. The starting material was PBMCs, obtained after an allogeneic stem cell transplant with a calcineurin inhibitor and methotrexate. These receptors were collected from a male patient aged 40 to 55 who received an allogeneic stem cell transplant from an unrelated donor, was CMV-positive, and had chronic GVHD only. Some T cells may have originated in the graft donor. Each CDR3 is given without its conserved first and last residue.

J	V	CDR3
TRBJ2-7	TRBV27	ASSFMDRTYEQY
TRBJ2-1	TRBV6-4	ASSDSAGTYNEQF
TRBJ1-2	TRBV6-5	ASSPLRGQINGYT
TRBJ2-1	TRBV4-1	ASSETSGRYGEQF
TRBJ2-1	TRBV27	ASSLYGTGRHNEQF
TRBJ1-1	TRBV29-1	SVGPGYRRTEAF
TRBJ2-7	TRBV5-1	ASSLSSGGAHYEQY
TRBJ2-7	TRBV27	ASSLDGYEQY
TRBJ1-2	TRBV7-2	ASSSQGFGYT
TRBJ1-1	TRBV5-1	ASRTSTGGGLEAF
TRBJ2-5	TRBV9	ASSVDSSGRIETQY
TRBJ2-7	TRBV6-5	ASSHARDLYEQY
TRBJ2-7	TRBV7-3	ASSPTGVYEQY
TRBJ2-7	TRBV6-6	ASSYSGTGGEQY
TRBJ2-2	TRBV7-9	ASSSGRGIGNTGELF
TRBJ1-3	TRBV6-5	ASKGQVEGNTIY
TRBJ2-7	TRBV5-1	ASSLEGGLTYEQY
TRBJ1-5	TRBV27	ASGRGGNQPQH
TRBJ1-1	TRBV4-3	ASSQVGGTEAF
TRBJ1-2	TRBV20-1	SAPGGRGYT
TRBJ1-3	TRBV15	ATSRDAANTIY
.	TRBV15	ATSRDFDRSYEQY
TRBJ1-6	TRBV7-9	ASSLTDNSPLH
TRBJ1-4	TRBV6-1	ASSEVLSATNEKLF
.	TRBV27	ASAQGGNQPQY
TRBJ1-3	TRBV5-1	ASSMDSSGNTIY